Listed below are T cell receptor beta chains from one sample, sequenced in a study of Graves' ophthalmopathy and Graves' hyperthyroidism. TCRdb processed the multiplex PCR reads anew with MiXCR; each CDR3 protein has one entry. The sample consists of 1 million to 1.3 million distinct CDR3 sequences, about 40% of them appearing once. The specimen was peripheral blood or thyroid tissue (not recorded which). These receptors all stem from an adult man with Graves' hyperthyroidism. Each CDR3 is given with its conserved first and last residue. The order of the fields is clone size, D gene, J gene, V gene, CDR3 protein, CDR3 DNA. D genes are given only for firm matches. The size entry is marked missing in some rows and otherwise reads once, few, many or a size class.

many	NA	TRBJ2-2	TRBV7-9	CATPRWAGELFF	TGTGCCACCCCGCGGTGGGCCGGGGAGCTGTTTTTT
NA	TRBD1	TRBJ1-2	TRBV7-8	CASRSGTGDVSGYTF	TGTGCCAGCAGGTCTGGGACAGGGGACGTCAGTGGCTACACCTTC
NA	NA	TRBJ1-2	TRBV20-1	CSAREGTVRYGYTF	TGCAGTGCTAGAGAAGGGACTGTTAGGTATGGCTACACCTTC
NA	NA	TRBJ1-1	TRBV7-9	CASSSITYPVGAFF	TGTGCCAGCAGCTCCATTACGTACCCGGTGGGGGCTTTCTTT
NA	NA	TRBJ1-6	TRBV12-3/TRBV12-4	CASTKFLEWGKYNSPLHF	TGTGCCAGCACCAAATTCCTCGAGTGGGGGAAGTATAATTCACCCCTCCACTTT
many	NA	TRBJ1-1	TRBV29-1	CSAPEPEAFF	TGCAGCGCACCCGAGCCTGAAGCTTTCTTT
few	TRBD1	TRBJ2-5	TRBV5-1	CASSKWDSSQETQYF	TGCGCCAGCAGCAAATGGGACAGCTCCCAAGAGACCCAGTACTTC
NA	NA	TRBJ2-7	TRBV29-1	CSVDDRTYEQYF	TGCAGCGTTGACGACAGGACCTACGAGCAGTACTTC
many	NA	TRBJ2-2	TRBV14	CASSHASLGGGELFF	TGTGCCAGCAGCCATGCCTCATTGGGAGGCGGGGAGCTGTTTTTT
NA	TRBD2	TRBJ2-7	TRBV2	CASSEGLAGAMVEQYF	TGTGCCAGCAGTGAAGGGCTAGCGGGAGCTATGGTCGAGCAGTACTTC
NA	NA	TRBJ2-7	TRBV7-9	CASSQSNMYEQYF	TGCGCCAGCAGCCAGAGTAACATGTACGAGCAGTACTTC
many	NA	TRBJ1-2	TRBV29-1	CSVPQRAGYTF	TGCAGCGTGCCCCAGCGGGCTGGCTACACCTTC
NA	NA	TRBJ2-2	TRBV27	CASSRGLFTGELFF	TGTGCCAGCAGTAGGGGACTGTTCACCGGGGAGCTGTTTTTT
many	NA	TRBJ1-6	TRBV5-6	CASSSVGRNNSPLHF	TGTGCCAGCAGCTCCGTCGGACGGAATAATTCACCCCTCCACTTT
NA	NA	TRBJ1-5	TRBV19	CASRDGGRSNQPQHF	TGTGCCAGTAGAGACGGGGGGAGAAGCAATCAGCCCCAGCATTTT
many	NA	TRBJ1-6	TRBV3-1	CASSDQPSSPLHF	TGTGCCAGCAGCGATCAACCCAGTTCACCCCTCCACTTT
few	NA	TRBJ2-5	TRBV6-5	CASSYGGGEVQETQYF	TGTGCCAGCAGTTACGGTGGGGGCGAGGTTCAAGAGACCCAGTACTTC
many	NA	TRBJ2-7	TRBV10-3	CATHSGVSYEQYF	TGTGCCACCCACTCGGGAGTCTCCTACGAGCAGTACTTC
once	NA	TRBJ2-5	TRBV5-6	CASSLRQQTQYF	TGTGCCAGCAGCTTACGGCAGCAGACCCAGTACTTC
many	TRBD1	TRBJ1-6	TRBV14	CASSQGIRTGESPLHF	TGTGCCAGCAGCCAAGGTATTCGTACAGGGGAATCACCCCTCCACTTT
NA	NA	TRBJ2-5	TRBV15	CATSSSLGEETQYF	TGTGCCACCAGCAGCTCGTTAGGCGAAGAGACCCAGTACTTC
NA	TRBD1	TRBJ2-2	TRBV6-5	CASKRLQGAGELFF	TGTGCCAGCAAGAGATTACAGGGGGCCGGGGAGCTGTTTTTT
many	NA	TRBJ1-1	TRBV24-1	CATRDRVNTEAFF	TGTGCCACCAGGGACAGAGTTAACACTGAAGCTTTCTTT
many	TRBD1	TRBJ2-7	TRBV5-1	CASSPGGRDSTYEQYF	TGCGCCAGCAGCCCCGGTGGTCGGGACAGTACCTACGAGCAGTACTTC
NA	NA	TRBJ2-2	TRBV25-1	CASSGRTTNTGELFF	TGTGCCAGCAGTGGGAGGACTACGAACACCGGGGAGCTGTTTTTT